Reported below is one TCR beta chain. The antigen remains undetermined. The run of the v3.0 immunoSEQ assay was at survey level. Assay: immunoSEQ multiplex PCR; the TCRdb copy retains only in-frame clones and omits some. Altogether over 30,000 clones are present, 75% to 85% being singletons, with the ten largest covering roughly 3.2%. The source of the sample is a study of long-term antiretroviral therapy in people with HIV. The study, taken as a whole, reports: HIV repertoires spanned tighter CDR3 length ranges than controls did. Dominating the repertoire at all time points were the clones that expanded before ART. Diversity remained lower than transplant donor controls, even though it increased after ART.

The germline gives CDR1 MNHNS, CDR2 SASEGT. V was trimmed by 6 bases and J by 3 bases, leaving 15 bases between them. The CDR3 loop spans 14 amino acids. The TCR originated in a man younger than 30 with HIV. Sequences were derived from unsorted PBMCs, sampled 1.9 years after starting antiretroviral therapy. The chain recombines TRBV6-1 with TRBJ2-7, with D possibly matching TRBD1 (6 bases). CDR3 protein: CASRPGTTLYEQYF. The CDR3 DNA follows: TGTGCCAGCAGACCAGGGACAACACTCTACGAGCAGTACTTC.